The entry that follows covers one T cell receptor beta chain sequence. Its antigen remains unknown. Germline V gene lookup returns CDR1 MDHEN and CDR2 SYDVKM. The CDR3 totals 12 residues. Trimming shortened V by 6 bases and J by 1 base, and 7 bases separated the two germline ends. This entry is derived from a study of OX40 agonist ivuxolimab in advanced cancers. Study overall: From roughly 20 to 85 years was the age range, with a mean of approximately 58 years, and nearly 85% were male.

Profiling relied on immunoSEQ multiplex PCR, and the TCRdb table lists in-frame clones only, not all of them. The table records around 22,000 clones, roughly 81% of them present only once. Whole-study results and caveats: At 0.1 to 3.0 mg/kg and by week 6, CD4+ and CD8+ T cells in the blood had expanded clonally.

Specimen: CD4+ or CD8+ T cells sorted from blood, collected in a trial of the OX40 agonist ivuxolimab. The J gene is TRBJ2-7, the V gene TRBV28; D unresolved. The sequence came from an adult with an advanced solid tumor such as melanoma, head and neck, liver or kidney cancer. CDR3 coding DNA: TGTGCCAGCAGACCGGGTTCCTACGAGCAGTACTTC. This encodes CASRPGSYEQYF. The full variable domain, completed using reference TRBV28 and TRBJ2-7, is DVKVTQSSRYLVKRTGEKVFLECVQDMDHENMFWYRQDPGLGLRLIYFSYDVKMKEKGDIPEGYSVSREKKERFSLILESASTNQTSMYLCASRPGSYEQYFGPGTRLTVT.